Below are 3 T cell receptor beta chains sequenced from a single sample in a study of siplizumab effects on memory and regulatory T cells. The table came from immunoSEQ multiplex PCR; TCRdb's copy has only in-frame clones and leaves some out. The sample consists of approximately 84,000 clones, more than 85% of them appearing once. The sequencing sample was made of CD8+ T cells sorted from blood. These receptors all stem from a human donor in good health.

The chain has TRBV7-8 and TRBJ2-2; a weak D match, TRBD2 (6 bases). The CDR3 length is 14 residues. Trimming took 7 bases from V and 7 from J, leaving 16 bases between them. From germline, CDR1 is SGHVS and CDR2 FQNEAQ. CDR3 nucleotide sequence: TGTGCCAGCACCGACACACTGGGGGGCGGGGAGCTGTTTTTT. Protein sequence: CASTDTLGGGELFF.

This chain uses TRBV11-3 with TRBJ2-3; 9 bases agree with TRBD2. Per germline, CDR1 SGHNT and CDR2 YENEEA. V gave up 7 bases and J gave up 5 bases; unmatched junction bases: 13. The CDR3 has 16 amino acids. CDR3 sequence reads: CASTSRWREGGDTQYF. The CDR3 DNA is TGTGCCAGCACCTCTAGGTGGCGGGAGGGAGGAGATACGCAGTATTTT. Full variable domain (outside the CDR3, taken from reference TRBV11-3 and TRBJ2-3): EAGVVQSPRYKIIEKKQPVAFWCNPISGHNTLYWYLQNLGQGPELLIRYENEEAVDDSQLPKDRFSAERLKGVDSTLKIQPAELGDSAVYLCASTSRWREGGDTQYFGPGTRLTVL.

V is TRBV6-5 and J is TRBJ2-7; TRBD2 aligns across 11 bases. The germline CDR1 and CDR2 sequences are MNHEY and SVGAGI. V gave up 0 bases and J gave up 0 bases; unmatched junction bases: 1. The CDR3 totals 16 residues. DNA of the CDR3: TGTGCCAGCAGTTACTCGGGACTAGCGGCCTCCTACGAGCAGTACTTC. Residues: CASSYSGLAASYEQYF.